This T cell receptor (beta chain) was obtained from a study of tumour-infiltrating T cells in Burkitt lymphoma. Across the whole study: Repertoire clonality predicted overall and progression-free survival.

Sequencing was performed with immunoSEQ multiplex PCR; in TCRdb, only in-frame clones are kept and a portion is missing. The table records about 15,000 clones, almost 80% of them present only once. CDR1 is SGDLS, CDR2 YYNGEE, per germline. The V end was cut by 8 bases, the J end by 6 bases, with 11 bases between. The CDR3 length is 12 residues. This receptor was identified in a human donor with diffuse large B-cell lymphoma. The V call is TRBV9, the J call TRBJ2-2; tentative D call: TRBD1 (5 bases). The sequencing input was tumor tissue. The CDR3 DNA sequence: TGTGCCAGTTTGGGGCCGGCCGGGGAGCTGTTTTTT. This translates into CASLGPAGELFF.